This T cell receptor beta chain was documented in a study of blood T cell repertoires in COVID-19. Study information: Both acute and convalescent COVID-19 samples were obtained from the United States, Italy and Spain. Sources were T cells, B-cell-depleted T cells, or PBMCs; the material itself was cDNA or gDNA.

As originally analysed: Estimation of nucleated cell counts was performed using reference gene primer amplification. Using immunoSEQ multiplex PCR, the repertoire was profiled, and TCRdb retains in-frame clones only, with some absent. For V, J and clone size, that table is used; D and trimming come from the DNA. The sample lists approximately 100,000 clones; roughly nine tenths were seen once. Germline CDR1 reads SNHLY; CDR2 reads FYNNEI. The CDR3 covers 15 residues. V lost 1 base to trimming and J lost 7 bases, with 16 bases between them. The chain uses TRBV2 and TRBJ1-2; D not certain. Material for sequencing was peripheral blood. The TCR comes from a man over 45 with acute or convalescent COVID-19. The CDR3 sequence: CASSEDMGTPSGYTF. As DNA, the CDR3 is TGTGCCAGCAGTGAAGATATGGGCACCCCTTCTGGCTACACCTTC.